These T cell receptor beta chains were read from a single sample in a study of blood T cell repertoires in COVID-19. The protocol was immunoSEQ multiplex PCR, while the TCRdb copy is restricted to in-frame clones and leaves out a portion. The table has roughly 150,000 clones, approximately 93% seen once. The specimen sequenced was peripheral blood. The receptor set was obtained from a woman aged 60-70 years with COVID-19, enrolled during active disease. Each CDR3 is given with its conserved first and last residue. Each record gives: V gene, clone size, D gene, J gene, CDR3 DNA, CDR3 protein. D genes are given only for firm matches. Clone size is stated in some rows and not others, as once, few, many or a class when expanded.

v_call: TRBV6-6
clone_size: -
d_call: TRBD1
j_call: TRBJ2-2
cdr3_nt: TGTGCCAGCAGGGGACCAGGGACAGGGGACACCGGGGAGCTGTTTTTT
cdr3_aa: CASRGPGTGDTGELFF

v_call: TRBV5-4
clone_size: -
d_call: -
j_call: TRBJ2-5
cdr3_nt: TGTGCCAGCAGCCCCGGGGGTTGGCAAGAGACCCAGTACTTC
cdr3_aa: CASSPGGWQETQYF

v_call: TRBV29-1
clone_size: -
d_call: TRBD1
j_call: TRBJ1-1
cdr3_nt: TGCAGCGTTGAACGGACAGGGTCGAACACTGAAGCTTTCTTT
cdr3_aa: CSVERTGSNTEAFF

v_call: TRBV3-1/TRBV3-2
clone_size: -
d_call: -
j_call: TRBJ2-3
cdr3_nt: TGTGCCAGCAGCCAAGGGCCGAGCACAGATACGCAGTATTTT
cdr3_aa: CASSQGPSTDTQYF

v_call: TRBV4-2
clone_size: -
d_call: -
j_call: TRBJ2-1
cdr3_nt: TGTGCCAGCAGCCAAGAGCGGGTCGCCTACAATGAGCAGTTCTTC
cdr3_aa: CASSQERVAYNEQFF

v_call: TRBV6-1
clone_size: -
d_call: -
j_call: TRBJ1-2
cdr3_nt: TGTGCCAGCAGTGAAGCACCGACCGGGGGGGACTATGGCTACACCTTC
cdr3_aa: CASSEAPTGGDYGYTF

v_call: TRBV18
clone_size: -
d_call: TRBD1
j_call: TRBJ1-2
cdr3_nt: TGTGCCAGCTCACCGGACAGGACGGATAACTATGGCTACACCTTC
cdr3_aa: CASSPDRTDNYGYTF

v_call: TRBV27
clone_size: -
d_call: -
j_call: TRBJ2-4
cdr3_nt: TGTGCCACCCGAGGTGGTGGCCTCAAAAACATTCAGTACTTC
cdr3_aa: CATRGGGLKNIQYF

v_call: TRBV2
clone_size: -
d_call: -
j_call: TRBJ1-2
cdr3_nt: TGTGCCAGCAGTGAAAGCATCAACTATGGCTACACCTTC
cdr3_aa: CASSESINYGYTF

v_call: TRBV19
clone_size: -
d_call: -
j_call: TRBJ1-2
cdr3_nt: TGTGCCAGTAGTCCAGACAGGTTTTTATATGGCTACACCTTC
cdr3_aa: CASSPDRFLYGYTF

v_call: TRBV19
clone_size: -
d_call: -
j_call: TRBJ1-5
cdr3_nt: TGTGCCAGTAGTACGACGGACTATAGCAATCAGCCCCAGCATTTT
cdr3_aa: CASSTTDYSNQPQHF

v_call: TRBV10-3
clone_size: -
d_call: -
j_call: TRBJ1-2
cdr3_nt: TGTGCCATCAGTGAGGGCAGGGGTGGGGGCTACACCTTC
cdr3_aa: CAISEGRGGGYTF

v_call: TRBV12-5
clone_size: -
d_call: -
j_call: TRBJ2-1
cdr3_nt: TGTGCTAGTTCTACTGCAATTTCGGACAGACTCTCCTACAATGAGCAGTTCTTC
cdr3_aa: CASSTAISDRLSYNEQFF

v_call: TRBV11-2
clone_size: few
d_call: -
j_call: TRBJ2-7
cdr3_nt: TGTGCCAGCAGCTTTAGCAGGGCGGGGTCCTACGAGCAGTACTTC
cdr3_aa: CASSFSRAGSYEQYF

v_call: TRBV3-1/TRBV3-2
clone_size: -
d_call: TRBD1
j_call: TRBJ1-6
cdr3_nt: TGTGCCAGCAGCGAGACAGGGGACCCTTCACCCCTCCACTTT
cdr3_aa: CASSETGDPSPLHF

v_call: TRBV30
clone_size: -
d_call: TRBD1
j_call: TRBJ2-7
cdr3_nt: TGTGCCTGGAGTGGACAGGGACGGCGGGAGCAGTACTTC
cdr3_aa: CAWSGQGRREQYF

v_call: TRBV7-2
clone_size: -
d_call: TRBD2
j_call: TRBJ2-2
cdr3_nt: TGTGCCATCTCTGGACTAGCGGGGGGCCTTTTCACCGGGGAGCTGTTTTTT
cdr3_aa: CAISGLAGGLFTGELFF

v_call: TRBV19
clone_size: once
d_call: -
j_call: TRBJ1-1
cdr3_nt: TGTGCCAGTAGTATCGGGATCCTCACTGAAGCTTTCTTT
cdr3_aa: CASSIGILTEAFF

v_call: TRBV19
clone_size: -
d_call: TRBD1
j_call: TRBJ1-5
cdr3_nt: TGTGCCAGTAGTACCGCAGGGGGCCGGGGTCAGCCCCAGCATTTT
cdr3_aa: CASSTAGGRGQPQHF

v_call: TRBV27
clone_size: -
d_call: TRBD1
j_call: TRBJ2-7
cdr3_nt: TGTGCCAGCAGCCGGGACAGGGCGTACGAGCAGTACTTC
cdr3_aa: CASSRDRAYEQYF

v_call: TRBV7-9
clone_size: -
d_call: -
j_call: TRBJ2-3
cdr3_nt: TGTGCCAGCAGCTTAGGGGGACTCGACACAGATACGCAGTATTTT
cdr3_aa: CASSLGGLDTDTQYF

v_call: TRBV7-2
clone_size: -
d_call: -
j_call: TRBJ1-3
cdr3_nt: TGTGCCAGCAGTTCCAATGTTGGAAACACCATATATTTT
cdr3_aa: CASSSNVGNTIYF

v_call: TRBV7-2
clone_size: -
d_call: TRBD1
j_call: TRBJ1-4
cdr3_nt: TGTGCCACTTCACCAGGGGGCGTAAATGAAAAACTGTTTTTT
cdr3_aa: CATSPGGVNEKLFF

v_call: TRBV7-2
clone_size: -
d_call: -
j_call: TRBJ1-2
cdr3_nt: TGTGCCAGCAGCTTAGACGGGGGGCAAGTACCCGGCTACACCTTC
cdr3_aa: CASSLDGGQVPGYTF

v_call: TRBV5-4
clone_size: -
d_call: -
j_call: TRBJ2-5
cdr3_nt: TGTGCCAGCAGCTTGGCCGGACAGATAGGGACCCAGTACTTC
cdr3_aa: CASSLAGQIGTQYF

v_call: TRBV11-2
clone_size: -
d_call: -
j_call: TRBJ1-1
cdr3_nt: TGTGCCAGCAAACCTTCTAGTGGGACTGAAGCTTTCTTT
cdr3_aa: CASKPSSGTEAFF

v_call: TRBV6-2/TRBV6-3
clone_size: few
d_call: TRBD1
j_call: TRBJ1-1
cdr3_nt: TGTGCCAGCAGTTACACCGGACAGGGAAGTTTAGGAATGAACACTGAAGCTTTCTTT
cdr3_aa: CASSYTGQGSLGMNTEAFF

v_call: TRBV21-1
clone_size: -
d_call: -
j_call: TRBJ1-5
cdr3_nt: TGTGCCAGCAGCAAAACAGGGCTGTCGGGGCAGCCCCAGCATTTT
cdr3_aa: CASSKTGLSGQPQHF

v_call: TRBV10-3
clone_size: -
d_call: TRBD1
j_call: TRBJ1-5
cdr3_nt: TGTGCCATCAGTGAGTCGGCAGGGGGTATTCAGCCCCAGCATTTT
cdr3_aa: CAISESAGGIQPQHF

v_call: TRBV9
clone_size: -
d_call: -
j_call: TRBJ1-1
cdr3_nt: TGTGCCAGCAGCACGTCCACAGGGCTCGGGCCCCACAACACTGAAGCTTTCTTT
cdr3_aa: CASSTSTGLGPHNTEAFF

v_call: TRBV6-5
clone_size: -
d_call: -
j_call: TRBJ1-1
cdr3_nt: TGTGCCAGCAGTTCCGGGACACTGGACACTGAAGCTTTCTTT
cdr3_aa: CASSSGTLDTEAFF

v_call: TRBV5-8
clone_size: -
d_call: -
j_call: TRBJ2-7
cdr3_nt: TGTGCCAGCAGCCCGTCGAGGGCCCTCTACGAGCAGTACTTC
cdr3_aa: CASSPSRALYEQYF

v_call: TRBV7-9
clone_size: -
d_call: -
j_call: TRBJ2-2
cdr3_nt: TGTGCCAGTCTACAGGGGACTAACACCGGGGAGCTGTTTTTT
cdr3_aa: CASLQGTNTGELFF

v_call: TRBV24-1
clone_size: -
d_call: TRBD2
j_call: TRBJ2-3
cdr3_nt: TGTGCCACCAGTGATTCGACCTCGGGGGGGGTTACGCAGTATTTT
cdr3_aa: CATSDSTSGGVTQYF

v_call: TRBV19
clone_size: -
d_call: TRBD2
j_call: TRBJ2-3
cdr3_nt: TGTGCCAGTACCACCCGGAAGGCTAGCGGGACAGATACGCAGTATTTT
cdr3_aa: CASTTRKASGTDTQYF

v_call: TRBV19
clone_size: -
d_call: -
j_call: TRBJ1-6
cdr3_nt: TGTGCCAGTAGCCTACTCGGGGGGCGGACACCTTCACCCCTCCACTTT
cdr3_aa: CASSLLGGRTPSPLHF

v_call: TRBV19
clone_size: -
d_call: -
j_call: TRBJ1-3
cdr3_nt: TGTGCCAGTAGTCCTTCTGGAAACACCATATATTTT
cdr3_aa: CASSPSGNTIYF

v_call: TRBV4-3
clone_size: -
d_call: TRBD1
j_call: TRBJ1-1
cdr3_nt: TGCGCCAGCAGCCAACGGGGACAGGGCATGATGGACACTGAAGCTTTCTTT
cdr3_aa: CASSQRGQGMMDTEAFF

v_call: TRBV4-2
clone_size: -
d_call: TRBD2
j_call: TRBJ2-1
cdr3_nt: TGTGCCAGCAGCCAGGAAGCGGGGGGGCCTCCGTTCTTC
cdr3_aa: CASSQEAGGPPFF

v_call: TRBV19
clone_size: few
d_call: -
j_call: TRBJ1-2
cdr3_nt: TGTGCCAGTAGTCTGGGGAGAGAGTATGGCTACACCTTC
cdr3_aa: CASSLGREYGYTF

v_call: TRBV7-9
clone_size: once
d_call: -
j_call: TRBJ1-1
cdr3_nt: TGTGCCAGCAGTGACAGGTACATAGGGAACACTGAAGCTTTCTTT
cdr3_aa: CASSDRYIGNTEAFF

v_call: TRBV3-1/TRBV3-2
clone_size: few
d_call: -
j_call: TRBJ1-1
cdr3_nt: TGTGCCAGCAGTAGGGGACATTTGAACACTGAAGCTTTCTTT
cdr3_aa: CASSRGHLNTEAFF

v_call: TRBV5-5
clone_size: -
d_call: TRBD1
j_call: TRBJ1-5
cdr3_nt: TGTGCCAGCAGATGGGGACAGGGGAACAATCAGCCCCAGCATTTT
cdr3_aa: CASRWGQGNNQPQHF